Each of the 16 T cell receptor beta chains below was sequenced from the same sample in a study of CD8 T cells in Susac syndrome. Random hexamers were used to reverse transcribe the RNA input (roughly 0.5 to 1 ug). TCRdb reanalysed the immunoSEQ multiplex PCR reads using MiXCR and keeps one entry per CDR3 protein. The table lists some 240,000 distinct CDR3 sequences, almost 97% of them singletons. What was sequenced was CD4+ T cells from PBMCs. Receptors were obtained from a human donor with Susac syndrome.

The chain joins TRBV29-1 to TRBJ1-3; D not resolved. CDR1 and CDR2 (germline): SQVTM, ANQGSEA. V lost 4 bases, J lost 3 bases, and 10 bases lay in between. CDR3 length: 13 residues. The CDR3 nucleotides read TGCAGCGTTGCTTCGAGTGTTGGAAACACCATATATTTT. It is translated as CSVASSVGNTIYF. Looking up the rest from reference TRBV29-1 and TRBJ1-3 gives the full variable domain: SAVISQKPSRDICQRGTSLTIQCQVDSQVTMMFWYRQQPGQSLTLIATANQGSEATYESGFVIDKFPISRPNLTFSTLTVSNMSPEDSSIYLCSVASSVGNTIYFGEGSWLTVV.

The CDR3 coding sequence is TGTGCCAGCAGCCAAGTCCCGGGATGGGCCTATGAAGCTTTCTTT. The encoded protein is CASSQVPGWAYEAFF. The chain recombines TRBV7-9 with TRBJ1-1, with unresolved D. This CDR3 is built from 15 residues. V lost 5 bases to trimming and J lost 7 bases, with 20 bases between them. Germline V gene data show CDR1 as SEHNR and CDR2 as FQNEAQ (reference sequence). Using reference TRBV7-9 and TRBJ1-1 for the parts outside the CDR3, the full variable domain is DTGVSQNPRHKITKRGQNVTFRCDPISEHNRLYWYRQTLGQGPEFLTYFQNEAQLEKSRLLSDRFSAERPKGSFSTLEIQRTEQGDSAMYLCASSQVPGWAYEAFFGQGTRLTVV.

The rearrangement links TRBV11-2 to TRBJ2-3, with TRBD2 as a possible D gene (5 bases). The germline V gene has CDR1 SGHAT and CDR2 FQNNGV. The V end lost 1 base, the J end lost 0 bases, and 11 bases lay between the germline ends. The CDR3 runs to 16 residues. CDR3 DNA sequence: TGTGCCAGCAGCTTAGCATTAGCGCTTAGCACAGATACGCAGTATTTT. Translated: CASSLALALSTDTQYF.

The rearrangement links TRBV29-1 to TRBJ2-5; the match to TRBD1 covers 9 bases. J was trimmed by 5 bases and V by 7 bases; bases with no gene match: 5. Germline V gene sequence: CDR1 SQVTM, CDR2 ANQGSEA. This CDR3 region has 12 residues. CDR3 in amino acids: CSAGQGRETQYF. CDR3 nucleotides: TGCAGCGCTGGACAGGGGAGGGAGACCCAGTACTTC.

The chain has TRBV28 and TRBJ1-4; a weak D match, TRBD1 (5 bases). Per the germline V gene, CDR1 is MDHEN and CDR2 is SYDVKM. The CDR3 contains 18 residues. Deletions cut 1 base from V and 3 bases from J, with 18 bases between. CDR3 amino acids: CASSLFRLGHPSNEKLFF. The CDR3 DNA is TGTGCCAGCAGTTTATTCCGACTGGGGCATCCCTCTAATGAAAAACTGTTTTTT. Filled out from reference TRBV28 and TRBJ1-4, the complete variable domain reads DVKVTQSSRYLVKRTGEKVFLECVQDMDHENMFWYRQDPGLGLRLIYFSYDVKMKEKGDIPEGYSVSREKKERFSLILESASTNQTSMYLCASSLFRLGHPSNEKLFFGSGTQLSVL.

The V and J genes are TRBV25-1 and TRBJ2-5; a weak D match, TRBD1 (5 bases). The CDR3 length is 12 residues. From germline, CDR1 is MGHDK and CDR2 SYGVNS. The ends were cut back, 8 bases at V and 5 bases at J, with 12 bases in the middle. In DNA form, the CDR3 reads TGTGCCAGCGGGGCAGGGATGGAGACCCAGTACTTC. Residues: CASGAGMETQYF.

The rearrangement links TRBV29-1 to TRBJ1-1; D is unresolved. V dropped 7 bases and J dropped 1 base, with 7 bases sitting between them. Germline V CDR1 and CDR2: SQVTM, ANQGSEA. This CDR3 contains 11 residues. CDR3 residues: CSGSRNTEAFF. CDR3 DNA: TGCAGCGGGAGCCGGAACACTGAAGCTTTCTTT. The full variable domain, rest sourced from reference TRBV29-1 and TRBJ1-1, is SAVISQKPSRDICQRGTSLTIQCQVDSQVTMMFWYRQQPGQSLTLIATANQGSEATYESGFVIDKFPISRPNLTFSTLTVSNMSPEDSSIYLCSGSRNTEAFFGQGTRLTVV.

The gene calls are TRBV27 and TRBJ2-7, with 7 bases lining up with TRBD2. Trimming took 0 bases from V and 3 from J; bases not matched to a gene: 5. The CDR3 runs to 15 residues. Germline V CDR1 and CDR2: MNHEY, SMNVEV (reference sequence). The CDR3 spells CASSLSKGEGYEQYF. In DNA, the CDR3 is TGTGCCAGCAGTTTATCGAAAGGGGAGGGCTACGAGCAGTACTTC.

The chain links TRBV14 to TRBJ2-7, with D perhaps matching TRBD2 (6 bases). This CDR3 has 16 residues. V dropped 1 base and J dropped 1 base, with 14 bases sitting between them. Germline CDR1 reads SGHDN; CDR2 reads FVKESK. The CDR3 spells CASSQGGLAPSYEQYF. In DNA form, the CDR3 reads TGTGCCAGCAGCCAAGGGGGACTGGCCCCATCCTACGAGCAGTACTTC.

This chain joins TRBV12-3 or TRBV12-4 and TRBJ1-5, with a tentative D call TRBD1 (5 bases). The CDR3 runs to 13 residues. V was cut by 6 bases and J by 4 bases, with 10 bases left in between. The CDR3 nucleotides read TGTGCCAGCAGCCAACAGGAGAATCAGCCCCAGCATTTT. It is translated as CASSQQENQPQHF.

This sequence joins TRBV20-1 and TRBJ1-4; TRBD1 matches 7 bases. The CDR3 runs 15 residues. Germline assignment: CDR1 DFQATT and CDR2 SNEGSKA (reference sequence). V lost 0 bases to trimming and J lost 5 bases; unmatched junction nucleotides: 6. Written as DNA, the CDR3 is TGCAGTGCTAGAGATGCGTGGACAGGAAATGAAAAACTGTTTTTT. Translated, it gives CSARDAWTGNEKLFF.

This clonotype was detected only once. The rearrangement joins TRBV30 to TRBJ1-1; D unclear. Germline V gives CDR1 GTSNPN, CDR2 SVGIG (reference sequence). V dropped 4 bases and J dropped 8 bases, with 8 bases sitting between them. CDR3 length: 10 residues. CDR3 in amino acids: CAWTEREAFF. In nucleotides, the CDR3 is TGTGCCTGGACGGAGAGGGAAGCTTTCTTT.

This clonotype was seen more than once but under ten times. V is TRBV7-2 and J is TRBJ1-1; D ambiguous. The ends were cut back, 1 base at V and 5 bases at J, with 8 bases in the middle. The CDR3 totals 13 residues. Germline V lookup: CDR1 SGHTA, CDR2 FQGNSA. Written as DNA, the CDR3 is TGTGCCAGCAGCTTAGTCGGGAGGACTGAAGCTTTCTTT. The encoded protein is CASSLVGRTEAFF.

The rearrangement joins TRBV7-2 to TRBJ2-1; D is unclear. The CDR3 sequence is 13 residues long. CDR1 is SGHTA, CDR2 FQGNSA, per germline. Trimming pared 1 base from V and 5 bases from J, leaving 6 bases between. The CDR3 reads CASSLVHNNEQFF. In DNA form, the CDR3 reads TGTGCCAGCAGCTTAGTGCACAACAATGAGCAGTTCTTC.

This clonotype was seen once. The V and J genes are TRBV5-1 and TRBJ2-7; D might be TRBD2 (6 bases). The CDR3 is 13 residues long. The germline V and J ends were trimmed by 5 bases and 5 bases, with 14 bases remaining between them. Germline CDR1 SGHRS, CDR2 YFSETQ. CDR3 amino acids: CASRDGRTDEQYF. The CDR3 bases are TGCGCCAGCAGAGACGGGAGAACGGACGAGCAGTACTTC.

The genes are TRBV2 and TRBJ2-5, with 10 positions matching TRBD1. Germline assignment: CDR1 SNHLY and CDR2 FYNNEI. The CDR3 is 14 amino acids. The trim removed 4 bases at V and 2 bases at J, leaving 1 base unmatched. CDR3 DNA: TGTGCCAGCAGTGGGGACAGGGGACAAGAGACCCAGTACTTC. Translation gives CASSGDRGQETQYF.